This record looks at one TCR beta chain sequence and its context. The V gene's germline CDR1 is MDHEN and CDR2 SYDVKM. This CDR3 spans 14 amino acids. The V and J ends lost 8 bases and 5 bases, in that order; junction bases with no gene match: 10. These data belong to a study of blood T cell repertoires in COVID-19. As for the study in general: T cells, B-cell-depleted T cells, or PBMCs supplied cDNA or gDNA.

Authors' processing steps: Amplification of reference gene primers was used by the study to estimate nucleated cell counts. Only in-frame clones appear in the TCRdb table, and some are missing; sequencing was by immunoSEQ multiplex PCR. D and trimming were read from the DNA, whereas the V and J calls and clone size are those reported in that table. The data contain 150,000 to 200,000 clones, approximately 83% of them singletons. The rearrangement links TRBV28 to TRBJ2-7; the match to TRBD1 covers 9 bases. The sequencing input was peripheral blood. The receptor was isolated from an older man who had recovered from COVID-19. CDR3 sequence: CASHGGTGPNEQYF. CDR3 DNA: TGTGCCAGCCACGGCGGGACAGGGCCGAACGAGCAGTACTTC.